The 3 T cell receptor beta chains given below trace back to one sample, sequenced in a study of T cells in Graves' hyperthyroidism and ophthalmopathy. Amplification of TCR beta CDR3 regions was performed using RNA transcripts as template. Primed by the HTBI set, a first-round RT-PCR was run on the TCR CDR3. TCRdb reprocessed the multiplex PCR reads via MiXCR and lists one record per CDR3 protein. The profile covers about 640,000 distinct CDR3 sequences, with under 25% appearing a single time and roughly a third taken by the ten largest. Sequencing was carried out using blood. All receptors come from a man younger than 40 with Graves' ophthalmopathy.

Turning to this clonotype: At one end the junction does not follow the germline gene, possibly because of a read error. V gene TRBV28 combines with J gene TRBJ1-6; D may be TRBD1 (5 bases). Germline CDR1 MDHEN, CDR2 SYDVKM. The CDR3 consists of 18 residues. CDR3 residues: CAGSRGGGEVVFGSPLHF. The CDR3 DNA reads TGTGCCGGCAGCCGCGGGGGGGGGGAGGTTGTTTTTGGTTCACCCCTCCACTTT.

The chain couples TRBV15 to TRBJ1-1; possible D gene TRBD1, 6 bases. Germline values: CDR1 LNHNV, CDR2 YYDKDF (reference sequence). Trimming removed 2 bases at V and 4 bases at J, with 11 bases between. This CDR3 is 14 amino acids long. CDR3 bases: TGTGCCACCAGCAGAAATAGACAGGTCACTGAAGCTTTCTTT. Residues: CATSRNRQVTEAFF.

The genes are TRBV29-1 and TRBJ2-3, with 8 bases aligning to TRBD2. Germline CDR1 SQVTM, CDR2 ANQGSEA. The CDR3 spans 16 residues. Trimming at V came to 4 bases and at J to 3 bases, leaving 12 bases not matched to a gene. As DNA, the CDR3 is TGCAGCGTTGGCCCCCCCTTAGCGGGGACTACAGATACGCAGTATTTT. Its protein is CSVGPPLAGTTDTQYF.